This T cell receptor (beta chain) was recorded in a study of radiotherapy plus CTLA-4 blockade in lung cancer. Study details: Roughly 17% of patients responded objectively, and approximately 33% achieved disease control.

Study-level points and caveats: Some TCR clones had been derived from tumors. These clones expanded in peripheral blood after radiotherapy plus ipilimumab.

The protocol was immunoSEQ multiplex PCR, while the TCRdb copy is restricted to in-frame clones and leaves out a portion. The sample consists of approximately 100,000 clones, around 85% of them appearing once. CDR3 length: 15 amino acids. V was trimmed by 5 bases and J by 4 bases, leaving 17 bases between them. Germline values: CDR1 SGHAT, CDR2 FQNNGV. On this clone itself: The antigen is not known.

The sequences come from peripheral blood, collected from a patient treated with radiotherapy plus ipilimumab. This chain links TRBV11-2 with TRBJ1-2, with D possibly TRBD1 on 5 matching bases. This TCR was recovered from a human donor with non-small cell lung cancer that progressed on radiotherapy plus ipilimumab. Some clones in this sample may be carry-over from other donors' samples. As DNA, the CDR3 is TGTGCCAGCAGCATACCCGGGGGGTCGTTCTATGGCTACACCTTC. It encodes CASSIPGGSFYGYTF.